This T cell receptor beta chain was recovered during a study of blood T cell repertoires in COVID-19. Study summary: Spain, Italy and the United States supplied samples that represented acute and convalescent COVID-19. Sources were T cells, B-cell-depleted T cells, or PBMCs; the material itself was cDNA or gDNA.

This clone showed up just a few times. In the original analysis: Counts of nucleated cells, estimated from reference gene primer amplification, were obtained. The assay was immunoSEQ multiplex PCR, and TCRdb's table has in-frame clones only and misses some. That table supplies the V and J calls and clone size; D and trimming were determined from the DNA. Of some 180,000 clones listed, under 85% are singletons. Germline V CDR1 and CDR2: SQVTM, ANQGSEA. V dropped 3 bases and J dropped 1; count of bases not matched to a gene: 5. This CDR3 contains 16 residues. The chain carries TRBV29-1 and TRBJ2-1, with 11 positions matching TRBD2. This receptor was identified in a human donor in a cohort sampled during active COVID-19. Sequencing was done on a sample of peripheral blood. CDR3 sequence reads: CSVDSGTSGSYNEQFF. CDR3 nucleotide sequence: TGCAGCGTTGATAGTGGGACTAGCGGATCCTACAATGAGCAGTTCTTC.